The 27 T cell receptor beta chains below come from one sample, sequenced in a study of T cells after yellow fever vaccination. TCRdb passed the 5' RACE reads through MiXCR, listing each CDR3 protein once. The table has hundreds of thousands of distinct CDR3 sequences, roughly an eighth seen once. The sample was PBMCs, taken on the day of the yellow fever booster vaccination. The receptor source for this set is a man aged 25-45 years who received the YFV17D yellow fever vaccine.

The sample holds many counts of this clonotype. V gene TRBV6-5 combines with J gene TRBJ2-2; D is perhaps TRBD1 or TRBD2 (8 bases each). The CDR3 consists of 16 residues. The V end lost 2 bases, the J end lost 6 bases, and 16 bases lay between the germline ends. Germline V gene sequence: CDR1 MNHEY, CDR2 SVGAGI. The chain's CDR3 is CASSYTGGLVSGELFF. As DNA, the CDR3 is TGTGCCAGCAGTTACACAGGGGGACTAGTTTCCGGGGAGCTGTTTTTT.

The rearrangement joins TRBV9 to TRBJ2-5; D may be TRBD1 (6 bases). The V end was cut by 2 bases, the J end by 0 bases, with 8 bases between. This CDR3 has 14 residues. CDR1 is SGDLS, CDR2 YYNGEE, per germline. CDR3 nucleotides: TGTGCCAGCAGCGTTACAGGGTACCAAGAGACCCAGTACTTC. As protein: CASSVTGYQETQYF.

The rearrangement joins TRBV28 to TRBJ2-7, with TRBD1 matching over 7 bases. CDR1 is MDHEN and CDR2 is SYDVKM in the germline V gene. Trimming cost V 6 bases and J 7 bases; bases outside gene matches: 15. This CDR3 is 15 amino acids long. In nucleotides, the CDR3 is TGTGCCAGCAGCTCTCCGGGACAGCGGCCCCTGGAGCAGTACTTC. Translated: CASSSPGQRPLEQYF. The full variable domain, in which reference TRBV28 and TRBJ2-7 provide the parts outside the CDR3, is DVKVTQSSRYLVKRTGEKVFLECVQDMDHENMFWYRQDPGLGLRLIYFSYDVKMKEKGDIPEGYSVSREKKERFSLILESASTNQTSMYLCASSSPGQRPLEQYFGPGTRLTVT.

The rearrangement uses TRBV20-1 and TRBJ2-7, with D possibly matching TRBD1 (5 bases). Trimming took off 3 bases at V and 3 bases at J, with 18 bases between the two ends. The germline V gene has CDR1 DFQATT and CDR2 SNEGSKA (reference sequence). The CDR3 covers 15 residues. This CDR3 reads CSASGAEGSNYEQYF. CDR3 nucleotides: TGCAGTGCTAGTGGGGCGGAAGGGTCAAACTACGAGCAGTACTTC.

This clonotype came up a few times. The chain joins TRBV18 to TRBJ1-1; D is possibly TRBD1 (5 bases). The CDR3 has 13 residues. Trimming removed 4 bases from V and 3 bases from J, with 9 bases in between. CDR1 is KGHSH, CDR2 LQKENI, per germline. DNA for the CDR3: TGTGCCAGCTCACAGGGGCTGGACACTGAAGCTTTCTTT. Encoded protein: CASSQGLDTEAFF.

This clonotype was seen a few times. This chain joins TRBV6-2 or TRBV6-3 and TRBJ2-1; 9 bases map to TRBD2. Germline trimming cut 8 bases from V and 8 bases from J; bases unmatched to any gene: 7. This CDR3 is built from 13 residues. Germline values: CDR1 MNHEY, CDR2 SVGEGT. In DNA, the CDR3 is TGTGCCAGCCGAGCTAGCGGGGAGGATGAGCAGTTCTTC. This encodes CASRASGEDEQFF.

J is TRBJ1-1 and V is TRBV5-6; 12 bases are shared with TRBD1. The CDR3 consists of 14 residues. V lost 3 bases, J lost 6 bases, and 3 bases stayed unmatched. The germline V gene encodes CDR1 SGHDT and CDR2 YYEEEE. The CDR3 reads CASSWGQGAAEAFF. DNA for the CDR3: TGTGCCAGCAGCTGGGGACAGGGGGCTGCTGAAGCTTTCTTT.

This clonotype was detected a few times. The chain recombines TRBV19 with TRBJ2-4, with TRBD1 matching over 11 bases. J lost 0 bases, V lost 8 bases, and 15 bases had no gene match. This CDR3 is built from 19 residues. Germline V gene data show CDR1 as LNHDA and CDR2 as SQIVND (reference sequence). CDR3 sequence: CASFKIGQGAQLAKNIQYF. The CDR3 nucleotides are TGTGCCAGTTTCAAGATTGGACAGGGGGCACAACTAGCCAAAAACATTCAGTACTTC.

The chain carries TRBV10-3 and TRBJ2-1, with D perhaps TRBD2 (5 bases). In germline, CDR1 is ENHRY, CDR2 SYGVKD. This CDR3 is built from 13 residues. V was trimmed by 4 bases and J by 6 bases, leaving 10 bases between them. CDR3 loop: CAISGASPNEQFF. The CDR3 DNA reads as TGTGCCATCAGTGGGGCTAGCCCCAATGAGCAGTTCTTC.

The chain employs TRBV6-5 and TRBJ2-7; D is ambiguous. Germline V CDR1 and CDR2: MNHEY, SVGAGI. CDR3 size: 17 residues. The ends were cut back, 0 bases at V and 2 bases at J, with 17 bases in the middle. For the CDR3, the DNA is TGTGCCAGCAGTTACTCGAAACGGGCCTCTCTCCCCTACGAGCAGTACTTC. This codes for CASSYSKRASLPYEQYF.

The chain joins TRBV6-2 or TRBV6-3 to TRBJ2-7; 8 bases agree with TRBD1. Germline assignment: CDR1 MNHEY and CDR2 SVGEGT. With V trimmed by 6 bases and J by 6 bases, 13 bases remained unmatched. CDR3 size: 15 residues. For the CDR3, the DNA is TGTGCCAGCAGAATAACCGGGACAGGTATGAGCGAGCAGTACTTC. It is translated as CASRITGTGMSEQYF.

The sample holds many counts of this clonotype. The gene calls are TRBV3-1 and TRBJ2-7; no clear D gene. There are 11 residues in the CDR3. Looked up from germline, CDR1 is LGHDT and CDR2 is YNNKEL (reference sequence). Trimming shortened V by 2 bases and J by 7 bases, and 6 bases separated the two germline ends. The CDR3 protein is CASSQLGEQYF. The CDR3 DNA follows: TGTGCCAGCAGCCAATTGGGGGAGCAGTACTTC.

The table lists this clonotype with a few counts. The rearrangement joins TRBV5-1 to TRBJ2-1; 9 bases agree with TRBD2. CDR1 is SGHRS and CDR2 is YFSETQ in the germline V gene. V shed 0 bases, J shed 7 bases, and the junction held 5 bases outside the gene matches. The CDR3 consists of 15 residues. In DNA, the CDR3 is TGCGCCAGCAGCTTGGTGGTTAGCGGGAGAAATGAGCAGTTCTTC. Protein sequence: CASSLVVSGRNEQFF.

This chain links TRBV21-1 with TRBJ2-3; the DNA was not used to check the table's D call, TRBD2. TRBV21-1 is tagged as a pseudogene. The CDR3 spans 18 residues. This CDR3 reads CASSKVSGRARTTDTQYF. CDR3 in DNA: TGTGCCAGCAGCAAAGTTAGCGGGAGGGCCAGGACGACAGATACGCAGTATTTT.

Ten or more counts support this clonotype. This chain links TRBV20-1 with TRBJ1-1, with TRBD1 matching over 7 bases. The CDR3 sequence is 12 residues long. J gave up 4 bases and V 6 bases, and 5 bases lay outside the gene matches. From germline, CDR1 is DFQATT and CDR2 SNEGSKA (reference sequence). The CDR3 loop is CSAWDRSTEAFF. CDR3 DNA sequence: TGCAGTGCCTGGGACAGATCCACTGAAGCTTTCTTT.

In its sample, this clonotype was seen a few times. The J gene is TRBJ1-4, the V gene TRBV18; D remains unclear. Germline V gene lookup returns CDR1 KGHSH and CDR2 LQKENI. The CDR3 length is 12 residues. V shed 3 bases and J shed 5 bases, with 4 bases lying between them. The CDR3 here is CASSPQNEKLFF. The CDR3 DNA is TGTGCCAGCTCACCGCAGAATGAAAAACTGTTTTTT.

This clonotype has a handful of counts. The genes are TRBV2 and TRBJ1-5; 10 positions agree with TRBD1. The junction had 20 bases not matched to a gene; V was cut back by 8 bases and J by 10 bases. Per the germline V gene, CDR1 is SNHLY and CDR2 is FYNNEI. The CDR3 is 17 residues long. CDR3 protein: CASGRQGAGISTNPQHF. The CDR3 nucleotides are TGTGCCAGCGGAAGACAGGGGGCGGGAATCTCTACTAATCCCCAGCATTTT.

The chain combines TRBV12-3 or TRBV12-4 with TRBJ2-1; D is undetermined. V lost 6 bases and J lost 4, with 13 bases in between. This CDR3 comprises 14 residues. Here the CDR3 DNA reads TGTGCCAGCAGACTCCATCGGCGGTACAATGAGCAGTTCTTC. It encodes CASRLHRRYNEQFF.

This clonotype showed up just a few times. CDR3 protein: CASSLGGRTEQETQYF. In DNA form, the CDR3 reads TGTGCCAGCAGCTTAGGAGGTCGGACAGAACAAGAGACCCAGTACTTC. V gene TRBV7-3 combines with J gene TRBJ2-5; weak D call: TRBD1 (6 bases). Germline V CDR1 and CDR2: SGHTA, FQGTGA. V lost 2 bases to trimming and J lost 2 bases, with 15 bases between them. This CDR3 is built from 16 residues.

The CDR3 DNA is TGTGCCACCAGCATAGGCGGGAGCACAGATACGCAGTATTTT. Translating it yields CATSIGGSTDTQYF. V is TRBV15 and J is TRBJ2-3; possible D gene TRBD2, 5 bases. The CDR3 runs 14 residues. CDR1 is LNHNV and CDR2 is YYDKDF in the germline V gene (reference sequence). V was trimmed by 4 bases and J by 0 bases, leaving 8 bases between them.

Note on this clonotype: A junction end diverges from the germline sequence, so it may reflect a read error. The genes are TRBV7-8 and TRBJ2-6; TRBD1 matches at 12 bases. Germline loops: CDR1 SGHVS, CDR2 FQNEAQ. The CDR3 length is 17 residues. This chain's CDR3 is CASSYGTGGSRANVLTF. The CDR3 DNA is TGTGCCAGCAGCTATGGGACAGGGGGCTCTAGGGCCAACGTCCTGACTTTC.

This clonotype came up a few times. One end of the junction varies from germline; a read error may be responsible. V gene TRBV29-1 combines with J gene TRBJ2-1; D perhaps matches TRBD1 (6 bases). CDR1 and CDR2 from the germline V gene are SQVTM and ANQGSEA. CDR3 length equals 14 residues. The chain's CDR3 is CSVEGTNSYNEQFF. The CDR3 DNA follows: TGCAGCGTCGAAGGGACAAATTCATACAATGAGCAGTTCTTC.

This clonotype showed up just a few times. As DNA, the CDR3 is TGTGCCAGCAGCCCTGTGGCGGGAGAGCCCACCGGGGAGCTGTTTTTT. Its protein product is CASSPVAGEPTGELFF. The V and J genes are TRBV5-6 and TRBJ2-2, with 7 bases matching TRBD2. The CDR3 runs to 16 residues. The J segment lost 4 bases and the V segment lost 4 bases, leaving 10 bases of the junction unmatched. Germline loops: CDR1 SGHDT, CDR2 YYEEEE.

This clonotype was seen repeatedly, ten times or more. This chain links TRBV7-9 with TRBJ1-4, with 9 bases lining up with TRBD1. Germline CDR1 is SEHNR and CDR2 is FQNEAQ (reference sequence). This CDR3 spans 14 amino acids. Trimming at V came to 7 bases and at J to 8 bases, leaving 8 bases not matched to a gene. The DNA for the CDR3 is TGTGCCAGCAACTTCGGGACAGGGCACGAAAAACTGTTTTTT. Protein: CASNFGTGHEKLFF.

This clonotype appeared a few times. The chain couples TRBV20-1 to TRBJ2-3, with 8 bases identical to TRBD1. V dropped 5 bases and J dropped 6; count of bases not matched to a gene: 7. This CDR3 is 13 amino acids long. CDR1 and CDR2 (germline): DFQATT, SNEGSKA (reference sequence). Here the CDR3 DNA reads TGCAGTGCTGGACAGGGCTTCGGGGATACGCAGTATTTT. Its translation is CSAGQGFGDTQYF.

The chain couples TRBV20-1 to TRBJ2-7, with D perhaps TRBD1 (6 bases). The V end was cut by 0 bases, the J end by 2 bases, with 17 bases between. This CDR3 contains 16 residues. Germline V gene data show CDR1 as DFQATT and CDR2 as SNEGSKA (reference sequence). CDR3: CSARDPDQGRPYEQYF. CDR3 nucleotide sequence: TGCAGTGCTAGAGATCCTGACCAGGGGAGACCCTACGAGCAGTACTTC.

There are a few counts of this clonotype. The chain uses TRBV7-9 and TRBJ2-3; possibly TRBD2 for D (5 bases). V dropped 1 base and J dropped 2 bases, with 10 bases sitting between them. The germline V gene encodes CDR1 SEHNR and CDR2 FQNEAQ (reference sequence). This CDR3 is built from 15 residues. The CDR3 region has the DNA TGTGCCAGCAGCTTAGTGCTAGCCCCCACAGATACGCAGTATTTT. It encodes CASSLVLAPTDTQYF.